The 16 T cell receptor beta chains listed next were all sequenced from one sample in a study of CD8+ T cells in alopecia areata. RNA extraction was followed by reverse transcription into cDNA, which acted as the sequencing template. TCRdb's table, derived via immunoSEQ multiplex PCR, lists solely in-frame clones and lacks some. The repertoire includes 65,000 to 95,000 clones, 45% to 60% of them detected once, and 5.7% sits in the top ten. The specimen sequenced was NKG2D-high CD8+ T cells sorted from blood. These receptors came from a human donor with alopecia areata.

The table lists this clone with a few counts. The chain couples TRBV6-6 to TRBJ2-1; 10 bases line up with TRBD2. J gave up 3 bases and V 5 bases, and 7 bases lay outside the gene matches. The CDR3 covers 16 residues. Looked up from germline, CDR1 is MNHNY and CDR2 is SVGAGI (reference sequence). CDR3 DNA sequence: TGTGCCAGCAGTCAACTTAGCGGGGGGATCTACAATGAGCAGTTCTTC. It encodes CASSQLSGGIYNEQFF.

The chain employs TRBV28 and TRBJ2-3; maybe TRBD2 (6 bases). V lost 3 bases and J lost 4, with 14 bases in between. The CDR3 runs 15 residues. Per germline, CDR1 MDHEN and CDR2 SYDVKM. CDR3 nucleotide sequence: TGTGCCAGCAGTTTTCAGAGCGGGCCCCCAGATACGCAGTATTTT. It is translated as CASSFQSGPPDTQYF.

In its sample, this clone was seen a few times. This chain connects TRBV4-3 to TRBJ2-2; no definite D call. The CDR3 is 12 residues long. V dropped 3 bases and J dropped 6 bases, with 5 bases sitting between them. Germline-derived CDR1 and CDR2 are LGHNA and YSLEER. In DNA, the CDR3 is TGCGCCAGCAGCCAGATCGCCGGGGAGCTGTTTTTT. Amino acids: CASSQIAGELFF.

This clone was detected only a few times. The rearrangement joins TRBV7-9 to TRBJ2-1; D is uncertain. This CDR3 is built from 14 residues. The V and J ends lost 5 bases and 1 base respectively, with 9 bases between them. The germline V gene encodes CDR1 SEHNR and CDR2 FQNEAQ (reference sequence). The CDR3 reads CASSRANSYNEQFF. DNA of the CDR3: TGTGCCAGCAGCCGGGCTAATTCCTACAATGAGCAGTTCTTC.

By frequency in the sample, this clone is medium-sized. The CDR3 loop reads CASSLGRGETQYF. The CDR3 nucleotides are TGTGCCAGCAGCTTGGGTAGGGGGGAGACCCAGTACTTC. V usage is TRBV5-6 and J usage is TRBJ2-5; D perhaps matches TRBD1 (6 bases). The CDR3 extends over 13 amino acids. V was cut by 0 bases and J by 5 bases, with 8 bases left in between. Germline V gene data show CDR1 as SGHDT and CDR2 as YYEEEE. The full variable domain, in which reference TRBV5-6 and TRBJ2-5 provide the parts outside the CDR3, is DAGVTQSPTHLIKTRGQQVTLRCSPKSGHDTVSWYQQALGQGPQFIFQYYEEEERQRGNFPDRFSGHQFPNYSSELNVNALLLGDSALYLCASSLGRGETQYFGPGTRLLVL.

This clone was found a few times. The genes are TRBV29-1 and TRBJ1-2; the match to TRBD1 covers 7 bases. The trim removed 4 bases at V and 6 bases at J, leaving 8 bases unmatched. CDR3 size: 13 residues. The V gene's germline CDR1 is SQVTM and CDR2 ANQGSEA. CDR3 residues: CSVAGGDSDGYTF. CDR3 DNA sequence: TGCAGCGTTGCAGGGGGAGATTCGGATGGCTACACCTTC.

The J gene is TRBJ2-4, the V gene TRBV2; maybe TRBD1 (5 bases). The CDR3 totals 16 residues. The germline V gene encodes CDR1 SNHLY and CDR2 FYNNEI. Trimming cost V 6 bases and J 0 bases, with 15 bases left between them. CDR3 sequence (DNA): TGTGCCAGCAGCGGCGAGACAGTTGTAGCCAAAAACATTCAGTACTTC. Translating gives CASSGETVVAKNIQYF.

The chain uses TRBV2 and TRBJ2-2; D is undetermined. The CDR3 runs to 16 residues. V lost 5 bases and J lost 6, with 19 bases in between. The V gene's germline CDR1 is SNHLY and CDR2 FYNNEI. The CDR3 protein is CASSPPGAQRAGELFF. In DNA form, the CDR3 reads TGTGCCAGCAGTCCTCCCGGTGCGCAGAGAGCCGGGGAGCTGTTTTTT.

The chain couples TRBV29-1 to TRBJ2-7; D gene unclear. This CDR3 comprises 11 residues. Germline V lookup: CDR1 SQVTM, CDR2 ANQGSEA. V was trimmed by 4 bases and J by 5 bases, leaving 9 bases between them. The CDR3 nucleotides read TGCAGCGTTGGGGAAGGGCACGAGCAGTACTTC. It is translated as CSVGEGHEQYF.

The chain links TRBV27 to TRBJ2-1, with D maybe TRBD2 (6 bases). The germline V gene has CDR1 MNHEY and CDR2 SMNVEV (reference sequence). The V end lost 6 bases, the J end lost 4 bases, and 16 bases lay between the germline ends. This CDR3 is built from 15 residues. DNA of the CDR3: TGTGCCAGCAGCCTTAGCGGAAACTTGTACAATGAGCAGTTCTTC. Translated, it gives CASSLSGNLYNEQFF.

The chain is built from TRBV28 and TRBJ2-1; tentatively, D is TRBD1 (5 bases). CDR1 and CDR2 (germline): MDHEN, SYDVKM. The CDR3 has 12 residues. The V end lost 1 base, the J end lost 10 bases, and 8 bases lay between the germline ends. Here the CDR3 DNA reads TGTGCCAGCAGTTTATTGGGGCGGGAGCAGTTCTTC. Translation gives CASSLLGREQFF.

On this clone: The sample carries other DNA sequences with the same CDR3. CDR3 nucleotides: TGCGCCAGCAGCTTGGTATCCTACGAGCAGTACTTC. Its protein product is CASSLVSYEQYF. The chain carries TRBV5-1 and TRBJ2-7; no reliable D call. V lost 0 bases to trimming and J lost 1 base, with 2 bases between them. Looked up from germline, CDR1 is SGHRS and CDR2 is YFSETQ. CDR3 length: 12 amino acids.

The chain couples TRBV30 to TRBJ2-6; D is uncertain. Trimming took off 2 bases at V and 8 bases at J, with 16 bases between the two ends. Germline V CDR1 and CDR2: GTSNPN, SVGIG (reference sequence). The CDR3 contains 15 residues. This chain's CDR3 is CAWSIQPSAPNVLTF. The CDR3 region has the DNA TGTGCCTGGAGTATACAGCCGTCAGCGCCCAACGTCCTGACTTTC.

The V and J genes are TRBV7-9 and TRBJ2-1; D not resolved. The CDR3 is made up of 13 amino acids. V was shortened by 0 bases and J by 10 bases, with 10 bases between the two germline ends. The V gene's germline CDR1 is SEHNR and CDR2 FQNEAQ (reference sequence). The CDR3 DNA follows: TGTGCCAGCAGCTTAGCCCCCGGAGAGGAGCAGTTCTTC. It yields the protein CASSLAPGEEQFF.

This clone occurred a few times. The genes are TRBV23-1 and TRBJ2-2; possible D gene TRBD1, 7 bases. Being an ORF, TRBV23-1 has a function that is uncertain. V lost 9 bases and J 0 bases, leaving 23 bases between the germline ends. This CDR3 has 18 amino acids. CDR3: CASDGRTGSKPNTGELFF. The CDR3 nucleotides are TGCGCCAGTGATGGGAGGACAGGCTCAAAACCGAACACCGGGGAGCTGTTTTTT.

This clone was recorded once. This chain uses TRBV20-1 with TRBJ1-1; 7 nucleotides line up with TRBD1. Unmatched junction bases numbered 3, after V lost 3 bases and J lost 8 bases. Germline CDR1 and CDR2: DFQATT and SNEGSKA (reference sequence). CDR3 length: 11 residues. CDR3 bases: TGCAGTGCTAGTGGAGGGGGCGAAGCTTTCTTT. As protein: CSASGGGEAFF.